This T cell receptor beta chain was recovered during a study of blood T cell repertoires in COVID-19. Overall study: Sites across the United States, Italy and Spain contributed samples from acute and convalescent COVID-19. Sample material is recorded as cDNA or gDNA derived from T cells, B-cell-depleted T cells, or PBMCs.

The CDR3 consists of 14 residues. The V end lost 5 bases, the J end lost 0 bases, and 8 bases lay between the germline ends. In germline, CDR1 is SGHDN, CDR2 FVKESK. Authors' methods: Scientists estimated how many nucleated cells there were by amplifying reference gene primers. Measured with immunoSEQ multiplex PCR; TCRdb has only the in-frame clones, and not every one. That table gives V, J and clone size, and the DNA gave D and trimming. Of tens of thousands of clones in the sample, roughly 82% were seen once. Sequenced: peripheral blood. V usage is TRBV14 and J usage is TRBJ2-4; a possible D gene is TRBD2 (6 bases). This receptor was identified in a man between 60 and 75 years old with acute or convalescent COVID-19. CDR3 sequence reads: CASSLRGAKNIQYF. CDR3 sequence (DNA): TGTGCCAGCAGCTTGCGGGGAGCCAAAAACATTCAGTACTTC.